The clone carrying this T cell receptor (beta chain) was seen many times. The CDR3 contains 15 residues. Losses at the gene ends were 0 bases for V and 5 bases for J; bases not matched to a gene: 4. Germline V gives CDR1 SGHRS, CDR2 YFSETQ. The sample belongs to a study of T cells in Graves' hyperthyroidism and ophthalmopathy. The CDR3 regions of TCR beta were amplified from RNA transcripts. HTBI primers drove first-round RT-PCR of the TCR CDR3. One entry per CDR3 protein results from TCRdb running MiXCR on the multiplex PCR reads. The repertoire holds fewer than 750,000 distinct CDR3 sequences, with roughly 14% as singletons.

This chain joins TRBV5-1 and TRBJ2-7; 11 bases align to TRBD2. The sequence derives from a woman aged 40 to 50 with Graves' ophthalmopathy. Sample: blood. CDR3 DNA sequence: TGCGCCAGCAGCTTGGACCGACTAGCGGGACACGAGCAGTACTTC. Translating it yields CASSLDRLAGHEQYF. The full variable domain, its missing parts supplied by reference TRBV5-1 and TRBJ2-7, is KAGVTQTPRYLIKTRGQQVTLSCSPISGHRSVSWYQQTPGQGLQFLFEYFSETQRNKGNFPGRFSGRQFSNSRSEMNVSTLELGDSALYLCASSLDRLAGHEQYFGPGTRLTVT.